This TCR beta chain was captured by sequencing in a study of T cell repertoires in cytomegalovirus infection (dated by TCRdb to between 2018 and 2021). In the study overall: Donor HLA type was relevant to the analysis, because carriage of CMV infection together with the matching HLA type was indicated by public TCR beta signatures.

This clonotype was seen repeatedly, ten times or more. The clone's antigen remains unknown. Within one base of it there is no much larger clone, and no base qualities were kept. The CDR3 spans 15 residues, from the cysteine through the phenylalanine. The entry retains the CDR3 DNA only, 45 bases that are in frame from base 1. The trim is 2 bases for V and 5 bases for J, with a gap of 16 bases between the germline ends. According to the germline V gene, CDR1 reads SGHVS and CDR2 reads FQNEAQ. What the study reported, not specific to this receptor: Cumulative frequency of public TCR beta family members discriminated carriers of CMV infection plus the relevant HLA type in this cohort and an independent 352-donor cohort. The ex vivo response was dominated by HLA-C-restricted CMV-specific TCR beta clonotypes, which also provided the single most frequent clonotype in two of eight donors.

The reads were generated on an Illumina HiSeq 1500. The public reads were quality trimmed at Q25 with fastp and then assembled into clones with MiXCR by TCRdb, keeping productive beta chains. Records with the same CDR3 protein are collapsed into one entry carrying the most frequent genes and DNA. This sample comprises 490,000 or so distinct CDR3 sequences, 11% of them detected only once. The top ten clonotypes cover approximately 10% of the sample. The V and J genes are TRBV7-8 and TRBJ2-7; tentative D gene TRBD1, with 5 bases matching. The specimen was PBMCs. The TCR sequence derives from a human donor in good health (CMV status not recorded). Some clones in this sample may be carry-over from other donors' samples. The DNA sequence reads TGTGCCAGCAGCTTATACGTGACAGTAATGCACGAGCAGTACTTC. Its protein reads: CASSLYVTVMHEQYF.